This T cell receptor (beta chain) is from a study of T-cell reconstitution after alpha-beta-depleted transplantation in children. Notes on the study in general: Fresh T-cell production supplied most of the T-cell counts and diversity seen one year after transplant.

Library preparation (for TCRbeta) was performed with unique molecular identifiers. TCRdb ran MiXCR on the PCR reads and lists one entry per CDR3 protein. Counted here are fewer than 150,000 distinct CDR3 sequences, 20% to 25% occurring once; the ten biggest clones make up approximately 10%. This clonotype was counted many times. What it binds is not known. Trimming left V 1 base short and J 0 bases short, with 20 bases between. The length of the CDR3 is 19 residues. Germline V gene sequence: CDR1 SGHDT, CDR2 YYEEEE. Sequencing was performed on PBMCs, mostly from graft donor cells, taken 180 days after TCRalphabeta/CD19-depleted stem cell transplant. This chain uses TRBV5-6 with TRBJ2-4; possibly TRBD2 for D (6 bases). The origin of this receptor is a male patient aged 2-9 years who had a stem cell transplant for chronic granulomatous disease, so the T cells may come from the graft donor. CDR3 nucleotides: TGTGCCAGCAGCTTGTTCGGGGGTCCTAAACTACTAGCCAAAAACATTCAGTACTTC. It yields the protein CASSLFGGPKLLAKNIQYF.